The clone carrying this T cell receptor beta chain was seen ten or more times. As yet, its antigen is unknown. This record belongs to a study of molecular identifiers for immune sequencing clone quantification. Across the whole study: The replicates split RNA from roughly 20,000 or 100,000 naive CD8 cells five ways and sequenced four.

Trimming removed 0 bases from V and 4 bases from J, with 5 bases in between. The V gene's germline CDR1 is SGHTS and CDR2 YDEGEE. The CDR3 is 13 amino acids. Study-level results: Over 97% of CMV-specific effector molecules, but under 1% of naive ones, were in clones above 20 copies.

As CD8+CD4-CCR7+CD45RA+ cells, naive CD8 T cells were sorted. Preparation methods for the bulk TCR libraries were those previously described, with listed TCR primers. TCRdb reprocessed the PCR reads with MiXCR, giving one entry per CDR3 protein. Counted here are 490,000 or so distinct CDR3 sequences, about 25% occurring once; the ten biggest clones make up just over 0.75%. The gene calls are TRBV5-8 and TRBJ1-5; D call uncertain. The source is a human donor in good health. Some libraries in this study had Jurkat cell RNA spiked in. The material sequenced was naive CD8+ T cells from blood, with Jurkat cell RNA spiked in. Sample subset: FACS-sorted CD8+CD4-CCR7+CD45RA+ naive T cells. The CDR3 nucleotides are TGTGCCAGCAGCTTGGTACCTAATCAGCCCCAGCATTTT. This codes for CASSLVPNQPQHF.